This T cell receptor (beta chain) comes out of a study of Graves' ophthalmopathy and Graves' hyperthyroidism (dated by TCRdb to 2017 to 2018). About the full investigation: Peripheral blood was collected at initial diagnosis, prior to any treatment. The study used TCR beta repertoire signatures to distinguish Graves' ophthalmopathy from Graves' hyperthyroidism and to predict progression to ophthalmopathy. In total, some 130 blood samples were TCR-sequenced: 40 to 45 ophthalmopathy, 80 or so hyperthyroidism and approximately 17 hyperthyroidism-to-ophthalmopathy patients. The independent validation cohort included about 19 hyperthyroidism patients plus 17 patients who later progressed from hyperthyroidism to ophthalmopathy. In over 5 hyperthyroidism patients, the T-cell repertoires found in thyroid tissue were compared with those found in blood. A discovery set of 100 patients (around 40 ophthalmopathy, about 55 stable hyperthyroidism) was enrolled to explore V-J signatures distinguishing ophthalmopathy from hyperthyroidism. After sampling, hyperthyroidism patients received methimazole starting at 30 mg daily, and ophthalmopathy patients received high-dose intravenous methylprednisolone. The paper as a whole reports these results and caveats: Ophthalmopathy was separated from stable hyperthyroidism by the 13-signature model with around 88% sensitivity and roughly 82% specificity in cross-validation and with 80%/75% in the test set. No statistical method was used to set the sample size in advance, and the investigators knew which group each participant was assigned to. In validation, the model predicted ophthalmopathy progression with over 60% sensitivity and about 73% specificity; roughly 11 predicted patients were CT-confirmed with GO in a median of about 7.1 months. Most expanded thyroid clonotypes with frequency above 0.001 were also detected in blood, suggesting blood repertoires may reflect the thyroid immune response.

TCR beta CDR3 regions were amplified from RNA transcripts for repertoire sequencing. HTBI primers and the Qiagen OneStep RT-PCR kit were used in a first-round RT-PCR, which was followed by a second-round multiplex PCR, size selection and purification. The libraries underwent paired-end sequencing with 100 bp reads on an Illumina HiSeq2000. Concerning the study's data processing: SOAPnuke was used for read processing, and reads with adapters, uncalled bases, a mean Phred below 15, or no exact constant-primer or identifier match were discarded. High-quality paired reads were merged with COPE v1.2.5. Unique nucleotide sequences were defined as clonotypes and aligned to IMGT TRB V, D and J references using MiTCR v1.1. Only V-J combinations with frequency above 0.0001 were analysed, covering over 98% of repertoires. For each V-J combination, a TCR clonal expansion and chaos score was defined as the ratio of F50 clonal expansion to chaos observed in the TCRdist matrix. Welch's t-statistics and random forest were used to reduce features to 10 to 15 V-J combinations, which were fed into a naive Bayes classifier. Thyroid-blood repertoire similarity was quantified with the Morisita-Horn index. TCRdb's own reprocessing of the public reads used fastp at Q25 and MiXCR and kept productive beta chains. Here each entry gathers all rows of one CDR3 protein and keeps the most common genes and DNA. The V and J calls and clone size come from TCRdb's table, not from the authors' own analysis. This sample is represented by some 750,000 distinct CDR3 sequences; 40% of them were singletons. 44% of the sample belongs to the ten largest clones.

As regards this clonotype: Its antigen specificity is not known. No base qualities exist here, and no much larger clone lies one base off it.

The CDR3 measures 11 amino acids from cysteine to phenylalanine. Only CDR3 DNA is held: 33 bases, read in frame from base 1. CDR1 is given as SQVTM and CDR2 as ANQGSEA, both from the germline V gene. Relative to germline, V is missing 8 bases and J is missing 6 bases, with 4 bases of the junction outside any gene match. Ophthalmopathy patients had moderately to severely active disease, Clinical Activity Score of at least 3, NOSPECS grade of at least 4, and disease duration under 3 months. Anyone with other autoimmune diseases, uncontrolled infections, pregnancy or lactation was excluded from the study. Clinical symptoms, serum thyroxine, TRAb, thyroid ultrasound and orbital computed tomography were used for diagnosis. Using Ficoll-Paque density gradient centrifugation, PBMCs were isolated from about 10 ml of fresh peripheral blood. Total RNA was extracted using Trizol reagent, and RNA quality was checked on an Agilent 2100 Bioanalyzer.

Here the chain combines TRBV29-1 and TRBJ1-2; 9 junctional bases match TRBD1. Sequenced: peripheral blood. This sequence originates from an adult man with Graves' ophthalmopathy. The CDR3 region reads CSQTGGDGYTF. The DNA sequence is TGCAGCCAAACAGGGGGCGATGGCTACACCTTC.